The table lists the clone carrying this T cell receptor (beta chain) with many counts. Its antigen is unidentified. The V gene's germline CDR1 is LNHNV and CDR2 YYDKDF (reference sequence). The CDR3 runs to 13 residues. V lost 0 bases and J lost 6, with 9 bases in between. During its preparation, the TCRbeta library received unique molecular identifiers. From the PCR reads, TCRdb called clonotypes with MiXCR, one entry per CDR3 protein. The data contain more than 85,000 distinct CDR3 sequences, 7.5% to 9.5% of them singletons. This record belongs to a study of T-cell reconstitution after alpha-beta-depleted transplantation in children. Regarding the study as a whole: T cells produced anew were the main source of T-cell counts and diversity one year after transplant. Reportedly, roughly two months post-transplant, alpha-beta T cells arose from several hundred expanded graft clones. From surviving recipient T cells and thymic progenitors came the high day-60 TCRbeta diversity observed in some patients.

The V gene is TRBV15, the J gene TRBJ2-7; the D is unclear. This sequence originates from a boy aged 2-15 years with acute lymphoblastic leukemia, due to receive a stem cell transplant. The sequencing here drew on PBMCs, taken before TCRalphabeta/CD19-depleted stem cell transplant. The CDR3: CATSRETKREQYF. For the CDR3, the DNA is TGTGCCACCAGCAGAGAGACCAAGCGCGAGCAGTACTTC.